These 8 T cell receptor beta chains were sequenced from one sample in a study of OX40 agonist ivuxolimab in advanced cancers. The receptor library was made with the immunoSEQ multiplex PCR assay. This immuneACCESS table, as held by TCRdb, lists in-frame sequences with V and J called but not all clones. Of the missing ones, under half trace to an unresolved V gene in checked studies; the others have no known cause. Across this sample there are roughly 97,000 clones, with about 90% seen only once. The ten largest account for 5.5% of the sample. The material sequenced was CD4+ or CD8+ T cells sorted from blood, taken in a trial of the OX40 agonist ivuxolimab. The origin of the receptors is an adult with an advanced solid tumor such as melanoma, head and neck, liver or kidney cancer.

The rearrangement uses TRBV21-1 and TRBJ1-6; the table names TRBD1, a call not compared with the DNA. TRBV21-1 is reported as a pseudogene. The CDR3 is made up of 13 amino acids. CDR3 protein: CASTKPTARHLHF. As DNA, the CDR3 is TGTGCCAGCACCAAGCCGACAGCCAGGCACCTCCACTTT.

A note on this clone: One end of the junction does not line up with germline, which may come from a read error. V gene TRBV5-1 combines with J gene TRBJ2-7; D not resolved. The CDR3 length is 16 residues. Looked up from germline, CDR1 is SGHRS and CDR2 is YFSETQ. The CDR3: CATSPGDSRLVDEQYF. The CDR3, as DNA: TGCGCCACCAGCCCCGGAGACTCCCGGTTGGTCGACGAGCAGTACTTC.

Regarding this clone: Distinct nucleotide sequences in the sample also encode this CDR3. V and J are TRBV6-1 and TRBJ1-1, with D perhaps TRBD1 (6 bases). Trimming pared 5 bases from V and 1 base from J, leaving 8 bases between. CDR3 length: 13 residues. The germline V gene has CDR1 MNHNS and CDR2 SASEGT. Written as DNA, the CDR3 is TGTGCCAGCAGTTTACAGGGGAACACTGAAGCTTTCTTT. It yields the protein CASSLQGNTEAFF.

This clone was observed a handful of times. The CDR3 DNA reads TGCAGTGCTAGTAAAGACACTGAAGCTTTCTTT. Translating gives CSASKDTEAFF. The chain links TRBV20-1 to TRBJ1-1; no clear D. Deletions cut 3 bases from V and 3 bases from J, with 5 bases between. This CDR3 contains 11 residues. Per germline, CDR1 DFQATT and CDR2 SNEGSKA (reference sequence).

V and J are TRBV4-1 and TRBJ2-3, with D unresolved. From germline, CDR1 is MGHRA and CDR2 YSYEKL. The V end was cut by 1 base, the J end by 8 bases, with 7 bases between. This CDR3 region has 12 residues. The CDR3: CASSQAASTQYF. The CDR3, as DNA: TGCGCCAGCAGCCAAGCCGCTAGTACGCAGTATTTT.

This chain links TRBV7-2 with TRBJ2-1; 8 positions agree with TRBD2. The V gene end was trimmed by 2 bases and the J gene end by 4 bases; junction bases not matched to a gene: 7. The CDR3 spans 16 residues. Germline lookup yields CDR1 SGHTA and CDR2 FQGNSA. CDR3 coding DNA: TGTGCCAGCAGCTTATTCCTAGCGGGTCTATACAATGAGCAGTTCTTC. It encodes CASSLFLAGLYNEQFF.

The chain carries TRBV6-5 and TRBJ1-6, with D unresolved. Germline loops: CDR1 MNHEY, CDR2 SVGAGI. The CDR3 is 13 residues long. Trimming removed 5 bases at V and 8 bases at J, with 10 bases between. CDR3 sequence: CASSQEMYSPLHF. CDR3 DNA: TGTGCCAGCAGTCAAGAAATGTATTCACCCCTCCACTTT.

In DNA, the CDR3 is TGTGCCAGCAGCGTAGAGGGACAGCTTAGTGAAAAACTGTTTTTT. Protein sequence: CASSVEGQLSEKLFF. V usage is TRBV9 and J usage is TRBJ1-4, with 7 bases that match TRBD1. The length of the CDR3 is 15 residues. J was trimmed by 7 bases and V by 0 bases; bases with no gene match: 6. Germline V lookup: CDR1 SGDLS, CDR2 YYNGEE.